The entry that follows covers one TCR beta chain sequence. This sample is part of a study of blood T cell repertoires in COVID-19. About the study: Samples of COVID-19 (acute and convalescent) were obtained from the United States, Italy and Spain. T cells, B-cell-depleted T cells, or PBMCs supplied cDNA or gDNA.

Authors' processing steps: For nucleated cells, counts were estimated from reference gene primer amplification. Using immunoSEQ multiplex PCR, the repertoire was profiled, and TCRdb retains in-frame clones only, with some absent. V and J calls and clone size are those listed in that table; D and trimming were worked out from the DNA. The sample contains 270,000 or so clones, roughly 89% of which appear only once. Sequencing used peripheral blood. The source of this sequence is a woman aged 40 to 50 who had recovered from COVID-19.

Here the CDR3 DNA reads TGTGCCAGCAGTTCACAGGGGCATCAGCCCCAGCATTTT. Encoded protein: CASSSQGHQPQHF. The chain couples TRBV2 to TRBJ1-5; 7 bases are shared with TRBD1. This CDR3 spans 13 amino acids. V was clipped by 5 bases and J by 5 bases; unmatched bases: 3. The V gene's germline CDR1 is SNHLY and CDR2 FYNNEI.